This entry lists 18 T cell receptor beta chains sequenced from one sample in a study of CD8 T cells in ankylosing spondylitis. Each CDR3 protein gets one entry after TCRdb re-called the 5' RACE reads with MiXCR. The repertoire consists of a few hundred thousand distinct CDR3 sequences, with more than 20% occurring once and the leading ten covering roughly a sixth. These TCRs' antigens remain unknown. Findings of the study overall: Seemingly distinctive of ankylosing spondylitis blood was a TCR beta motif formed by eight highly homologous variants.

What was sequenced was blood, either unsorted or a sorted T cell fraction (not recorded which). The receptors stem from a male donor with ankylosing spondylitis.

The V call is TRBV6-5, the J call TRBJ2-5, with unresolved D. CDR3 length equals 13 residues. The ends were cut back, 1 base at V and 9 bases at J, with 12 bases in the middle. In germline, CDR1 is MNHEY, CDR2 SVGAGI. CDR3 sequence: CASSYWPQVAQYF. In nucleotides, the CDR3 is TGTGCCAGCAGTTACTGGCCCCAAGTGGCCCAGTACTTC.

This clonotype was seen repeatedly, ten times or more. This sequence joins TRBV28 and TRBJ2-5, with 8 positions matching TRBD1. The CDR3 totals 14 residues. In germline, CDR1 is MDHEN, CDR2 SYDVKM. The V segment lost 5 bases and the J segment 1 base; nucleotides outside the gene matches: 3. In nucleotides, the CDR3 is TGTGCCAGCAGTCGGACAGGGACCCAAGAGACCCAGTACTTC. It translates to CASSRTGTQETQYF.

This clonotype was seen ten or more times. This chain uses TRBV29-1 with TRBJ2-5, with 9 nucleotides matching TRBD1. The CDR3 loop spans 13 amino acids. CDR1 and CDR2 from the germline V gene are SQVTM and ANQGSEA. V lost 5 bases and J lost 1; bases outside the gene matches: 2. CDR3 sequence: CSVPQGAQETQYF. The CDR3 nucleotides are TGCAGCGTTCCACAGGGGGCCCAAGAGACCCAGTACTTC.

This chain's CDR3 is CSARDGGIAKNIQYF. CDR3 nucleotides: TGCAGTGCTAGAGATGGGGGGATAGCCAAAAACATTCAGTACTTC. V is TRBV20-1 and J is TRBJ2-4; D possibly corresponds to TRBD2 (6 bases). The germline V gene has CDR1 DFQATT and CDR2 SNEGSKA (reference sequence). V shed 0 bases and J shed 0 bases, with 9 bases lying between them. The CDR3 loop spans 15 amino acids.

This clonotype appeared once. The rearrangement links TRBV7-3 to TRBJ2-1, with 11 bases matching TRBD2. The J segment lost 6 bases and the V segment lost 4 bases, leaving 8 bases of the junction unmatched. The CDR3 extends over 16 amino acids. Germline V gene data show CDR1 as SGHTA and CDR2 as FQGTGA. The CDR3: CASSSLAGGPVNEQFF. The CDR3 DNA is TGTGCCAGCAGCTCTTTAGCGGGAGGGCCCGTCAATGAGCAGTTCTTC.

This clonotype occurred many times. The chain is built from TRBV4-1 and TRBJ2-1; the D is unclear. The germline CDR1 and CDR2 sequences are MGHRA and YSYEKL. V was pared by 1 base and J by 9 bases, with 22 bases between. The CDR3 is 17 residues long. The CDR3: CASSQVPLRRRGVEQFF. CDR3 nucleotide sequence: TGCGCCAGCAGCCAAGTGCCTCTCCGACGACGAGGAGTTGAGCAGTTCTTC.

This clonotype was seen a handful of times. The chain has TRBV28 and TRBJ2-7, with D unresolved. Trimming left V 1 base short and J 4 bases short, with 14 bases between. CDR1 and CDR2 (germline): MDHEN, SYDVKM. The CDR3 is 15 amino acids. CDR3 sequence: CASSLLSPWRYEQYF. CDR3 DNA sequence: TGTGCCAGCAGTTTATTGAGCCCGTGGCGTTACGAGCAGTACTTC.

This clonotype has just a few counts. CDR3 nucleotide sequence: TGTGCCAGCAGTCTCATCCCAGGGACAGAAGCTTTCTTT. It translates to CASSLIPGTEAFF. The chain joins TRBV7-2 to TRBJ1-1, with D perhaps TRBD1 (6 bases). V gave up 6 bases and J gave up 8 bases, with 16 bases separating them. This CDR3 is built from 13 residues. Germline loops: CDR1 SGHTA, CDR2 FQGNSA.

This clonotype was detected a few times. The J gene is TRBJ2-3, the V gene TRBV6-1, with 8 bases aligning to TRBD2. CDR1 MNHNS and CDR2 SASEGT come from the germline V gene. The trim removed 7 bases at V and 4 bases at J, leaving 7 bases unmatched. The CDR3 length is 14 residues. DNA for the CDR3: TGTGCCAGCACACCAGGACTAGCATCAGATACGCAGTATTTT. As protein: CASTPGLASDTQYF.

In its sample, this clonotype was seen a few times. The chain employs TRBV24-1 and TRBJ2-3, with no clear D. The CDR3 length is 13 residues. Trimming stripped 5 bases from V and 4 bases from J, with 9 bases between. Germline V lookup: CDR1 KGHDR, CDR2 SFDVKD. The chain's CDR3 is CATSVTPSDTQYF. In DNA, the CDR3 is TGTGCCACCAGTGTGACCCCCTCAGATACGCAGTATTTT.

V is TRBV7-2 and J is TRBJ1-4; TRBD1 matches 9 bases. This CDR3 spans 14 amino acids. CDR1 SGHTA and CDR2 FQGNSA come from the germline V gene. After removal of 5 bases from V and 6 bases from J, the junction contained 4 bases not matched to a gene. The CDR3 spells CASSKGQGDEKLFF. The CDR3, as DNA: TGTGCCAGCAGCAAGGGACAGGGTGATGAAAAACTGTTTTTT. Based on the CDR3 plus reference TRBV7-2 and TRBJ1-4, the full variable domain is GAGVSQSPSNKVTEKGKDVELRCDPISGHTALYWYRQSLGQGLEFLIYFQGNSAPDKSGLPSDRFSAERTGGSVSTLTIQRTQQEDSAVYLCASSKGQGDEKLFFGSGTQLSVL.

The genes are TRBV5-6 and TRBJ2-7, with TRBD2 matching over 7 bases. V lost 4 bases, J lost 0 bases, and 10 bases stayed unmatched. From germline, CDR1 is SGHDT and CDR2 YYEEEE. CDR3 length: 16 amino acids. The CDR3 DNA is TGTGCCAGCAGCCTCGTTGGGGAGGGGAACTCCTACGAGCAGTACTTC. Its protein is CASSLVGEGNSYEQYF.

The table lists this clonotype with a few counts. The chain uses TRBV7-2 and TRBJ1-2, with TRBD1 matching over 10 bases. From germline, CDR1 is SGHTA and CDR2 FQGNSA. The CDR3 consists of 15 residues. J was trimmed by 4 bases and V by 2 bases; bases with no gene match: 4. The CDR3 nucleotides are TGTGCCAGCAGCTTACCGGGACAGGGGTCCTATGGCTACACCTTC. Translation gives CASSLPGQGSYGYTF.

The chain recombines TRBV28 with TRBJ1-2, with 7 bases aligning to TRBD1. Germline V gene lookup returns CDR1 MDHEN and CDR2 SYDVKM. The CDR3 is 15 amino acids. Trimming removed 3 bases from V and 2 bases from J; junction bases left unmatched: 6. The CDR3 nucleotides are TGTGCCAGCAGTTTCTCCTTGACAGGGAACTATGGCTACACCTTC. Its translation: CASSFSLTGNYGYTF.

This clonotype was recorded a few times. The chain is built from TRBV7-6 and TRBJ2-3; D is possibly TRBD1 or TRBD2 (5 bases each). CDR1 SGHVS and CDR2 FNYEAQ come from the germline V gene. This CDR3 is built from 14 residues. V was shortened by 5 bases and J by 0 bases, with 9 bases between the two germline ends. Here the CDR3 DNA reads TGTGCCAGCAGCCCGTGGGGGAGCACAGATACGCAGTATTTT. Encoded protein: CASSPWGSTDTQYF. The complete variable domain, with remaining parts taken from reference TRBV7-6 and TRBJ2-3, reads GAGVSQSPRYKVTKRGQDVALRCDPISGHVSLYWYRQALGQGPEFLTYFNYEAQQDKSGLPNDRFSAERPEGSISTLTIQRTEQRDSAMYRCASSPWGSTDTQYFGPGTRLTVL.

The chain combines TRBV5-1 with TRBJ2-4, with TRBD2 matching 14 bases. This CDR3 contains 18 residues. Losses at the gene ends were 4 bases for V and 2 bases for J; bases not matched to a gene: 8. Germline V lookup: CDR1 SGHRS, CDR2 YFSETQ. The CDR3 spells CASSTGTSGSRSKNIQYF. The CDR3, as DNA: TGCGCCAGCAGCACCGGGACTAGCGGGAGTCGGTCCAAAAACATTCAGTACTTC.

CDR3 sequence (DNA): TGTGCCAGCAGCTTGGGTATAGGGGGCCTTAGCAATCAGCCCCAGCATTTT. Amino acid sequence: CASSLGIGGLSNQPQHF. The chain joins TRBV7-9 to TRBJ1-5, with 7 bases aligning to TRBD1. Germline V gene data show CDR1 as SEHNR and CDR2 as FQNEAQ (reference sequence). CDR3 length equals 17 residues. After removal of 3 bases from V and 0 bases from J, the junction contained 8 bases not matched to a gene. The whole variable domain, filled in from reference TRBV7-9 and TRBJ1-5, reads DTGVSQNPRHKITKRGQNVTFRCDPISEHNRLYWYRQTLGQGPEFLTYFQNEAQLEKSRLLSDRFSAERPKGSFSTLEIQRTEQGDSAMYLCASSLGIGGLSNQPQHFGDGTRLSIL.

In this sample, this clonotype turned up a few times. The chain links TRBV27 to TRBJ2-3; 8 bases align to TRBD2. The CDR3 extends over 16 amino acids. CDR1 and CDR2 (germline): MNHEY, SMNVEV (reference sequence). Trimming cost V 5 bases and J 5 bases; bases outside gene matches: 12. The DNA for the CDR3 is TGTGCCAGCAGTGCTGGGACTAGAGGCGTGGTAGATACGCAGTATTTT. Translating gives CASSAGTRGVVDTQYF.